Listed below are T cell receptor beta chains from one sample, sequenced in a study of long-term antiretroviral therapy in people with HIV. Method: immunoSEQ multiplex PCR; TCRdb's copy keeps in-frame clones and lacks some. The sample holds 20,000 to 30,000 clones, over 65% seen once. Specimen: unsorted PBMCs, collected around 5 years after starting antiretroviral therapy. These receptors came from a man aged 35-49 years with HIV. The CDR3 runs from the conserved cysteine through the conserved F or W. Fields, in order: CDR3 protein, CDR3 DNA, J gene, V gene, D gene, clone size. The D gene is left open where the match is weak. Not every row has a clone size; where given, it reads once, few, many or a size class.

CDR3: CASSDPQGNLYEQYF
DNA: TGTGCCAGCAGTGATCCTCAGGGTAACCTCTACGAGCAGTACTTC
J: TRBJ2-7
V: TRBV6-4
D: NA
size: few

CDR3: CASKLPGLGTQYF
DNA: TGTGCCAGCAAGCTCCCGGGGTTAGGGACCCAGTACTTC
J: TRBJ2-5
V: TRBV6-5
D: NA
size: NA

CDR3: CASSVYPGGPPSGANVLTF
DNA: TGTGCCAGCAGCGTATACCCGGGGGGGCCTCCGTCTGGGGCCAACGTCCTGACTTTC
J: TRBJ2-6
V: TRBV7-9
D: TRBD2
size: NA

CDR3: CASSFLGSRLTDTQYF
DNA: TGTGCCAGCAGCTTCCTGGGGTCTCGTTTGACAGATACGCAGTATTTT
J: TRBJ2-3
V: TRBV7-2
D: NA
size: once

CDR3: CARSTLAGEYNEQFF
DNA: TGTGCCAGAAGCACGCTAGCGGGGGAATACAATGAGCAGTTCTTC
J: TRBJ2-1
V: TRBV5-3
D: TRBD2
size: once

CDR3: CASSNYTGELFF
DNA: TGTGCCAGCAGTAACTATACCGGGGAGCTGTTTTTT
J: TRBJ2-2
V: TRBV6-4
D: NA
size: NA

CDR3: CASSGGGGGANVLTF
DNA: TGTGCCAGCAGTGGCGGGGGGGGAGGGGCCAACGTCCTGACTTTC
J: TRBJ2-6
V: TRBV6-1
D: TRBD2
size: NA

CDR3: CASSQVRGSSYEQYF
DNA: TGTGCCAGCAGCCAAGTAAGGGGGAGCTCCTACGAGCAGTACTTC
J: TRBJ2-7
V: TRBV4-2
D: NA
size: NA

CDR3: CASSTRQTSNQPQHF
DNA: TGTGCCAGCAGTACCAGACAAACTAGCAATCAGCCCCAGCATTTT
J: TRBJ1-5
V: TRBV2
D: NA
size: NA

CDR3: CASSQGQRASGAYEQYF
DNA: TGCGCCAGCAGCCAAGGCCAACGGGCTAGCGGGGCCTACGAGCAGTACTTC
J: TRBJ2-7
V: TRBV4-1
D: TRBD2
size: NA

CDR3: CASSLGVGARGQPQHF
DNA: TGTGCCAGCAGCCTAGGGGTGGGGGCTCGTGGGCAGCCCCAGCATTTT
J: TRBJ1-5
V: TRBV7-9
D: NA
size: NA

CDR3: CASSLDNLAATNYEQYF
DNA: TGTGCCAGCAGCTTAGATAACCTAGCAGCAACAAACTACGAGCAGTACTTC
J: TRBJ2-7
V: TRBV11-2
D: NA
size: NA

CDR3: CASTSKGGQGFYEQYF
DNA: TGTGCCAGCACCTCGAAGGGGGGACAGGGGTTCTACGAGCAGTACTTC
J: TRBJ2-7
V: TRBV7-2
D: TRBD1
size: NA

CDR3: CASSYNSNYGYTF
DNA: TGTGCCAGCAGTTACAACAGTAACTATGGCTACACCTTC
J: TRBJ1-2
V: TRBV6-5
D: NA
size: NA

CDR3: CASSIVHSNQPQHF
DNA: TGTGCCAGTAGTATAGTGCATAGCAATCAGCCCCAGCATTTT
J: TRBJ1-5
V: TRBV19
D: NA
size: once

CDR3: CASSESGFTGELFF
DNA: TGCGCCAGCAGTGAGTCGGGGTTCACCGGGGAGCTGTTTTTT
J: TRBJ2-2
V: TRBV10-2
D: NA
size: NA

CDR3: CASSFLQGTDTQYF
DNA: TGTGCCAGCAGCTTTCTGCAGGGTACAGATACGCAGTATTTT
J: TRBJ2-3
V: TRBV5-4
D: NA
size: NA

CDR3: CASSREGSGNTIYF
DNA: TGTGCCAGCAGCCGGGAGGGATCTGGAAACACCATATATTTT
J: TRBJ1-3
V: TRBV5-6
D: NA
size: NA

CDR3: CASSLWPAKNIQYF
DNA: TGTGCCAGCAGCTTATGGCCAGCAAAAAACATTCAGTACTTC
J: TRBJ2-4
V: TRBV7-9
D: NA
size: NA

CDR3: CASSISAVSTDTQYF
DNA: TGTGCCAGTAGTATCTCAGCGGTTAGCACAGATACGCAGTATTTT
J: TRBJ2-3
V: TRBV19
D: NA
size: NA

CDR3: CASSQTRGIRANYGYTF
DNA: TGCGCCAGCAGCCAAACAAGGGGTATCCGGGCTAACTATGGCTACACCTTC
J: TRBJ1-2
V: TRBV4-1
D: NA
size: NA

CDR3: CASSDEGGAAGEQYF
DNA: TGTGCCAGCAGTGATGAGGGGGGGGCCGCCGGCGAGCAGTACTTC
J: TRBJ2-7
V: TRBV2
D: NA
size: NA

CDR3: CASSPDRLYEQYF
DNA: TGTGCCAGCTCACCTGACAGGCTCTACGAGCAGTACTTC
J: TRBJ2-7
V: TRBV18
D: NA
size: NA

CDR3: CASSSSGGTEAFF
DNA: TGTGCCAGCAGTTCCTCAGGGGGCACTGAAGCTTTCTTT
J: TRBJ1-1
V: TRBV28
D: TRBD1
size: NA

CDR3: CASSPGQGSYGYTF
DNA: TGTGCCAGCTCACCGGGACAGGGTAGCTATGGCTACACCTTC
J: TRBJ1-2
V: TRBV18
D: TRBD1
size: NA